A selection of T cell receptor beta chains follows, all from one sample in a study of OX40 agonist ivuxolimab in advanced cancers. Data came from immunoSEQ multiplex PCR; TCRdb stores just in-frame clones and leaves some out. The sample carries over 40,000 clones, around 87% recorded once. The input for sequencing was CD4+ or CD8+ T cells sorted from blood, taken in a trial of the OX40 agonist ivuxolimab. Receptors originate from an adult with an advanced solid tumor such as melanoma, head and neck, liver or kidney cancer. Each CDR3 is given with its conserved first and last residue. D genes are given only for firm matches. Size is stated for part of the rows, as once, few or many counts, or as a class when the clone is expanded.

clone size | J gene | V gene | D gene | CDR3 protein | CDR3 DNA
. | TRBJ1-1 | TRBV27 | . | CASSFTLIKPTEAFF | TGTGCCAGCAGTTTTACACTCATTAAGCCCACTGAAGCTTTCTTT
. | TRBJ2-7 | TRBV5-4 | . | CASSLRSARPYF | TGTGCCAGCAGCTTGCGGTCGGCGAGACCCTACTTC
. | TRBJ1-1 | TRBV7-3 | TRBD1 | CASSFMTGMNTEAFF | TGTGCCAGCAGCTTTATGACAGGGATGAACACTGAAGCTTTCTTT
few | TRBJ2-2 | TRBV27 | . | CASNPTRATGSGELFF | TGTGCCAGCAATCCCACTAGGGCCACGGGCTCGGGGGAGCTGTTTTTT
. | TRBJ2-2 | TRBV4-3 | . | CASSQYAGQPSGELFF | TGCGCCAGCAGCCAGTACGCCGGACAGCCTAGCGGGGAGCTGTTTTTT
once | TRBJ2-3 | TRBV11-3 | . | CASSLQGSTDTQYF | TGTGCCAGCAGCTTACAGGGAAGCACAGATACGCAGTATTTT
. | TRBJ2-7 | TRBV7-3 | TRBD2 | CASSVTSGTYEQYF | TGTGCCAGCAGCGTGACTAGCGGTACCTACGAGCAGTACTTC
. | TRBJ1-2 | TRBV6-5 | . | CASSYGISPTNYGYTF | TGTGCCAGCAGTTACGGGATCTCTCCTACTAACTATGGCTACACCTTC
. | TRBJ2-7 | TRBV6-5 | . | CASSYPPDEQYF | TGTGCCAGCAGTTACCCGCCGGACGAGCAGTACTTC
. | TRBJ2-1 | TRBV9 | . | CASSVAPGPSGEQFF | TGTGCCAGCAGCGTAGCCCCAGGACCGAGCGGTGAGCAGTTCTTC
. | TRBJ2-7 | TRBV14 | . | CASSLDGADEQYF | TGTGCCAGCAGCCTGGACGGCGCAGACGAGCAGTACTTC
. | TRBJ2-5 | TRBV15 | . | CATSNSYQETQYF | TGTGCCACCAGCAACAGCTACCAAGAGACCCAGTACTTC
once | TRBJ1-2 | TRBV6-5 | . | CASSPRGAYGYTF | TGTGCCAGCAGTCCACGGGGGGCGTACGGCTACACCTTC
. | TRBJ1-1 | TRBV15 | . | CATSKTPNTEAFF | TGTGCCACCAGCAAGACACCCAACACTGAAGCTTTCTTT
. | TRBJ2-3 | TRBV11-1 | . | CASSLGPRVRSTDTQYF | TGTGCCAGCAGCTTAGGCCCAAGGGTCCGGAGCACAGATACGCAGTATTTT
. | TRBJ2-7 | TRBV28 | . | CASSEGGTTTYEQYF | TGTGCCAGCTCCGAGGGGGGGACAACTACCTACGAGCAGTACTTC
once | TRBJ2-2 | TRBV6-5 | . | CASSSHNTNTGELFF | TGTGCCAGCAGTTCTCATAATACGAACACCGGGGAGCTGTTTTTT
. | TRBJ2-7 | TRBV5-4 | . | CASSLDRSSYEQYF | TGTGCCAGCAGCTTGGACAGGAGCTCCTACGAGCAGTACTTC
. | TRBJ2-7 | TRBV28 | TRBD2 | CASSSSGRLEAEQYF | TGTGCCAGCAGTTCTAGCGGGAGATTGGAGGCGGAGCAGTACTTC
. | TRBJ1-4 | TRBV5-4 | TRBD1 | CASSEQGARPTGRFF | TGTGCCAGCAGTGAACAGGGGGCCAGGCCTACGGGGCGGTTTTTT
. | TRBJ1-2 | TRBV15 | . | CATSPGGSYGYTF | TGTGCCACCAGCCCCGGGGGTAGTTATGGCTACACCTTC
. | TRBJ2-1 | TRBV27 | . | CASSPGLGYNEQFF | TGTGCCAGCAGTCCGGGACTTGGGTACAATGAGCAGTTCTTC
. | TRBJ1-1 | TRBV7-2 | . | CASSFSPMDPEAFF | TGTGCCAGCAGCTTTTCCCCTATGGACCCTGAAGCTTTCTTT